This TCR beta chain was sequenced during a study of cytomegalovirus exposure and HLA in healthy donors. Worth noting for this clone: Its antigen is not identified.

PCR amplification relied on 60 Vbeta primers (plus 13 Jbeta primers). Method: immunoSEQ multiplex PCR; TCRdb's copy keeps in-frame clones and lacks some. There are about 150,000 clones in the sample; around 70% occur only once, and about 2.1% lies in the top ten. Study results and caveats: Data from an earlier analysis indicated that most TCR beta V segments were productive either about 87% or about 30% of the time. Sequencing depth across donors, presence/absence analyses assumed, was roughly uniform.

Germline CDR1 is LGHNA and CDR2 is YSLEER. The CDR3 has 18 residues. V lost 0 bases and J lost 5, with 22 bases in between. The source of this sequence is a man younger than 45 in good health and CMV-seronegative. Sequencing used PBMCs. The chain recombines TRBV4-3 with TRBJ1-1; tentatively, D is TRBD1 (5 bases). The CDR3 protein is CASSQDRGYEARSTEAFF. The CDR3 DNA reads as TGCGCCAGCAGCCAAGATCGGGGGTATGAAGCGCGGAGTACTGAAGCTTTCTTT.